This TCR beta chain was obtained from a study of blood T cell repertoires in COVID-19. On the study more broadly: PBMCs, B-cell-depleted T cells, or T cells provided the cDNA or gDNA that made up the material.

This CDR3 spans 15 amino acids. Trimming removed 6 bases from V and 7 bases from J; junction bases left unmatched: 10. Per germline, CDR1 SQVTM and CDR2 ANQGSEA. Methods used by the authors: Amplification with reference gene primers provided the estimates of nucleated cell counts. Generated by immunoSEQ multiplex PCR, the TCRdb table keeps only in-frame clones and is missing some. For V, J and clone size, that table is used; D and trimming come from the DNA. The repertoire holds tens of thousands of clones, with around 86% as singletons. The TCR was taken from a man aged 50-59 years with active or convalescent COVID-19. The J gene is TRBJ2-1, the V gene TRBV29-1, with TRBD2 matching 12 bases. Specimen: peripheral blood. As DNA, the CDR3 is TGCAGCGTGGGAAAAAGACTAGCGGGAGAAAATGAGCAGTTCTTC. Residues: CSVGKRLAGENEQFF.